One sample yielded the 13 T cell receptor beta chains listed below, sequenced in a study of cytomegalovirus exposure and HLA in healthy donors. Primers: 60 Vbeta forward and 13 Jbeta reverse. The method was immunoSEQ multiplex PCR; TCRdb's version includes in-frame clones alone and lacks a portion of them. The data hold 80,000 to 100,000 clones, with about four fifths observed a single time. The sample comprised PBMCs. Receptors originate from a female donor in good health and CMV-seropositive.

The chain recombines TRBV19 with TRBJ1-1; no clear D. There are 13 residues in the CDR3. Trimming shortened V by 7 bases and J by 0 bases, and 9 bases separated the two germline ends. The germline V gene encodes CDR1 LNHDA and CDR2 SQIVND (reference sequence). The CDR3 DNA reads as TGTGCCAGTATTTCTATCATGAACACTGAAGCTTTCTTT. This translates into CASISIMNTEAFF.

CDR3 in DNA: TGTGCCACCCTGACAAAAGAGACCCAGTACTTC. Protein product: CATLTKETQYF. The chain has TRBV6-6 and TRBJ2-5; D gene uncertain. CDR3 length equals 11 residues. Germline V gene lookup returns CDR1 MNHNY and CDR2 SVGAGI (reference sequence). The germline V and J ends were trimmed by 10 bases and 3 bases, with 9 bases remaining between them.

V and J are TRBV15 and TRBJ2-3, with TRBD1 matching over 7 bases. Per the germline V gene, CDR1 is LNHNV and CDR2 is YYDKDF (reference sequence). This CDR3 spans 16 amino acids. The junction had 4 bases not matched to a gene; V was cut back by 0 bases and J by 1 base. In DNA, the CDR3 is TGTGCCACCAGCAGAGATCCGAGGGGGCGCACAGATACGCAGTATTTT. This translates into CATSRDPRGRTDTQYF.

The chain couples TRBV18 to TRBJ1-2, with D perhaps matching TRBD1 (6 bases). V lost 2 bases and J lost 4, with 14 bases in between. CDR3 length: 15 amino acids. The germline gives CDR1 KGHSH, CDR2 LQKENI. The chain's CDR3 is CASSPIQGSAYGYTF. The CDR3 DNA reads TGTGCCAGCTCACCAATACAGGGCTCGGCCTATGGCTACACCTTC.

CDR3 sequence (DNA): TGCAGCGTTGAAGGACAGTCCAAAAACATTCAGTACTTC. It yields the protein CSVEGQSKNIQYF. The V call is TRBV29-1, the J call TRBJ2-4; a weak D match, TRBD1 (5 bases). The V end lost 1 base, the J end lost 2 bases, and 6 bases lay between the germline ends. Germline V gives CDR1 SQVTM, CDR2 ANQGSEA. The CDR3 sequence is 13 residues long.

The chain joins TRBV6-1 to TRBJ2-1, with 9 bases matching TRBD2. V was pared by 3 bases and J by 2 bases, with 5 bases of the junction left unmatched. CDR1 is MNHNS, CDR2 SASEGT, per germline. The CDR3 spans 16 residues. Here the CDR3 DNA reads TGTGCCAGCAGTGACCTTAGCGGGGGAGCCTACAATGAGCAGTTCTTC. It codes for CASSDLSGGAYNEQFF.

This chain connects TRBV27 to TRBJ2-3; 10 bases fit TRBD2. The V gene end was trimmed by 9 bases and the J gene end by 1 base; junction bases not matched to a gene: 10. The CDR3 has 16 residues. Germline CDR1 and CDR2: MNHEY and SMNVEV (reference sequence). The CDR3 DNA reads as TGTGCCAGTCACGCCCGGCTAGCGGGGGGCACAGATACGCAGTATTTT. This encodes CASHARLAGGTDTQYF.

In this sample, this clone turned up a few times. This rearrangement joins TRBV30 to TRBJ1-1; D is perhaps TRBD1 (5 bases). CDR3 length: 14 residues. V was pared by 4 bases and J by 10 bases, with 22 bases between. Germline CDR1 GTSNPN, CDR2 SVGIG (reference sequence). CDR3 coding DNA: TGTGCCTGGACCGATTCTGGGCAGGGTTGGGGAGCTTTCTTT. Protein: CAWTDSGQGWGAFF.

This rearrangement joins TRBV19 to TRBJ1-1; D remains unclear. CDR1 is LNHDA, CDR2 SQIVND, per germline (reference sequence). The germline V and J ends were trimmed by 3 bases and 1 base, with 6 bases remaining between them. The CDR3 spans 13 residues. For the CDR3, the DNA is TGTGCCAGTAGTATGTCAGAGAACACTGAAGCTTTCTTT. The encoded protein is CASSMSENTEAFF.

The V call is TRBV2, the J call TRBJ2-2; possibly TRBD1 for D (5 bases). Germline V CDR1 and CDR2: SNHLY, FYNNEI. The CDR3 is made up of 16 amino acids. Trimming removed 8 bases from V and 4 bases from J, with 20 bases in between. This CDR3 is CASSHELQAVTGELFF. The CDR3 coding sequence is TGTGCCAGCTCCCACGAATTACAGGCGGTCACCGGGGAGCTGTTTTTT.

The chain links TRBV11-2 to TRBJ1-1; the D gene is possibly TRBD1 (5 bases). The CDR3 contains 14 residues. CDR1 is SGHAT, CDR2 FQNNGV, per germline. V was cut by 4 bases and J by 4 bases, with 13 bases left in between. The CDR3 nucleotides read TGTGCCAGCAGCTATCCCAGGGAAACCACTGAAGCTTTCTTT. Its translation is CASSYPRETTEAFF.

V usage is TRBV27 and J usage is TRBJ1-5; possibly TRBD1 for D (5 bases). Germline CDR1 reads MNHEY; CDR2 reads SMNVEV (reference sequence). Trimming took 2 bases from V and 5 from J, leaving 10 bases between them. The CDR3 spans 14 residues. CDR3 sequence reads: CASSLRGGDQPQHF. The CDR3 DNA reads TGTGCCAGCAGTTTAAGGGGCGGGGATCAGCCCCAGCATTTT.

The J gene is TRBJ1-4, the V gene TRBV9; 8 nucleotides line up with TRBD1. V was pared by 0 bases and J by 8 bases, with 6 bases of the junction left unmatched. The CDR3 length is 15 residues. Germline values: CDR1 SGDLS, CDR2 YYNGEE. The CDR3, as DNA: TGTGCCAGCAGCGTAGAGGCAGGGGGCAAGGAAAAACTGTTTTTT. Translated, it gives CASSVEAGGKEKLFF. The full variable domain, its missing parts supplied by reference TRBV9 and TRBJ1-4, is DSGVTQTPKHLITATGQRVTLRCSPRSGDLSVYWYQQSLDQGLQFLIQYYNGEERAKGNILERFSAQQFPDLHSELNLSSLELGDSALYFCASSVEAGGKEKLFFGSGTQLSVL.